This T cell receptor (beta chain) stems from a study of T cell repertoires in cytomegalovirus infection. About this clonotype itself: Its antigen is undetermined.

Germline V CDR1 and CDR2: MNHEY, SVGEGT. V was trimmed by 7 bases and J by 5 bases, leaving 9 bases between them. This CDR3 has 12 amino acids. TCRdb used MiXCR to reprocess the reads, holding one entry per CDR3 protein. The sample shows around 360,000 distinct CDR3 sequences, nearly 35% of them seen only once. The sequence came from a human donor in good health (CMV status not recorded). Some clones in this sample may be carry-over from other donors' samples. The V gene is TRBV6-2 or TRBV6-3, the J gene TRBJ2-1; D gene unclear. The sample here was cultured PBMCs, taken from culture after CMV antigen stimulation. The CDR3 DNA reads as TGTGCCAGCACCCCTCCGAACAATGAGCAGTTCTTC. Translated: CASTPPNNEQFF.